This T cell receptor beta chain was recovered during a study of blood T cell repertoires in COVID-19. The protocol was immunoSEQ multiplex PCR, while the TCRdb copy is restricted to in-frame clones and leaves out a portion. Seen here are approximately 300,000 clones, around 85% observed once, and the top ten hold under 2%. This CDR3 is 14 amino acids long. In germline, CDR1 is MDHEN, CDR2 SYDVKM. V lost 6 bases and J lost 7; bases outside the gene matches: 11. All enrollees were about 18 to 89 years old and from some 24 US areas. Cohorts were assigned according to the clinical history that participants reported.

Material for sequencing was PBMCs or T cells enriched from blood (not recorded which). The TCR comes from a woman in her 30s who had been exposed to COVID-19. The gene calls are TRBV28 and TRBJ1-1; 7 nucleotides match TRBD1. The CDR3 nucleotides are TGTGCCAGCAGACGAGACAGGGTGTTTGGTGAAGCTTTCTTT. Amino acids: CASRRDRVFGEAFF.